These T cell receptor beta chains were read from a single sample in a study of Graves' ophthalmopathy and Graves' hyperthyroidism. TCRdb called the multiplex PCR reads again in MiXCR, with one record for every CDR3 protein. This sample carries around 1.1 million distinct CDR3 sequences, 35% to 40% of them seen once, and the ten largest clones take approximately 10%. What was sequenced was peripheral blood or thyroid tissue (not recorded which). These receptors came from an adult man with Graves' hyperthyroidism. CDR3s include the opening cysteine and the closing phenylalanine or tryptophan. Fields, in order: clone size, J gene, V gene, D gene, CDR3 protein, CDR3 DNA. D genes are given only for firm matches. Clone size, where shown, is once, few, many, or a class for clones that have expanded.

size: -
J: TRBJ2-5
V: TRBV7-9
D: -
CDR3: CASSPWQGGIGETQYF
DNA: TGTGCCAGCAGCCCGTGGCAGGGGGGTATAGGAGAGACCCAGTACTTC

size: -
J: TRBJ1-2
V: TRBV7-3
D: -
CDR3: CASSLGGPPVGYGYTF
DNA: TGTGCCAGCAGCTTAGGGGGACCGCCGGTAGGCTATGGCTACACCTTC

size: -
J: TRBJ2-5
V: TRBV10-2
D: TRBD2
CDR3: CASSISGGLPQETQYF
DNA: TGCGCCAGCAGTATTAGCGGGGGACTGCCTCAAGAGACCCAGTACTTC

size: -
J: TRBJ2-7
V: TRBV15
D: -
CDR3: CATSRVGVADYEQYF
DNA: TGTGCCACCAGCAGAGTTGGGGTGGCTGACTACGAGCAGTACTTC

size: once
J: TRBJ2-7
V: TRBV10-3
D: -
CDR3: CAISEVPGHRSHEQYF
DNA: TGTGCCATCAGTGAGGTCCCGGGACATAGAAGCCACGAGCAGTACTTC

size: many
J: TRBJ1-5
V: TRBV5-1
D: -
CDR3: CASSLGDVPGNQPQHF
DNA: TGCGCCAGCAGCTTGGGAGATGTACCCGGCAATCAGCCCCAGCATTTT

size: -
J: TRBJ2-7
V: TRBV7-9
D: TRBD2
CDR3: CASSWGDRGRAYEQYF
DNA: TGTGCCAGCAGCTGGGGGGACCGCGGGAGGGCCTACGAGCAGTACTTC

size: many
J: TRBJ1-2
V: TRBV10-2
D: -
CDR3: CASSDLRLPGSGYTF
DNA: TGCGCCAGCAGTGACCTTAGACTCCCCGGGAGTGGCTACACCTTC

size: -
J: TRBJ1-2
V: TRBV4-1
D: -
CDR3: CASSQDLNNYTF
DNA: TGCGCCAGCAGCCAAGATCTGAATAACTACACCTTC

size: many
J: TRBJ1-2
V: TRBV28
D: -
CDR3: CASRKPQGNYGYTF
DNA: TGTGCCAGCAGAAAACCCCAGGGCAACTATGGCTACACCTTC

size: -
J: TRBJ1-4
V: TRBV7-2
D: -
CDR3: CASSSSGWANEKLFF
DNA: TGTGCCAGCAGCTCCTCAGGGTGGGCTAATGAAAAACTGTTTTTT

size: -
J: TRBJ2-5
V: TRBV29-1
D: TRBD2
CDR3: CSVDGTSGRETQYF
DNA: TGCAGCGTGGACGGGACTAGCGGGAGAGAGACCCAGTACTTC

size: many
J: TRBJ2-2
V: TRBV5-1
D: TRBD1
CDR3: CASSPWDSNTGELFF
DNA: TGCGCCAGCAGCCCTTGGGACAGCAACACCGGGGAGCTGTTTTTT

size: many
J: TRBJ2-5
V: TRBV29-1
D: -
CDR3: CSVLPGGETQYF
DNA: TGCAGCGTGCTACCAGGGGGGGAGACCCAGTACTTC

size: -
J: TRBJ1-2
V: TRBV19
D: -
CDR3: CASSRSDLLHYGYTF
DNA: TGTGCCAGTAGTCGAAGCGATCTCCTACACTATGGCTACACCTTC

size: many
J: TRBJ2-5
V: TRBV7-8
D: TRBD1
CDR3: CASSPDRGRRETQYF
DNA: TGTGCCAGCAGCCCCGACAGGGGGCGCCGAGAGACCCAGTACTTC

size: many
J: TRBJ2-7
V: TRBV7-2
D: TRBD2
CDR3: CASSLSGRNSYEQYF
DNA: TGTGCCAGCAGCTTATCCGGGAGGAACTCCTACGAGCAGTACTTC

size: once
J: TRBJ1-2
V: TRBV7-2
D: -
CDR3: CASSLMAANYGYTF
DNA: TGTGCCAGCAGCTTAATGGCGGCTAACTATGGCTACACCTTC

size: -
J: TRBJ1-5
V: TRBV7-2
D: -
CDR3: CASSLVPGATRNQPQHF
DNA: TGTGCCAGCAGCTTAGTACCTGGGGCGACTCGCAATCAGCCCCAGCATTTT

size: -
J: TRBJ2-7
V: TRBV9
D: TRBD2
CDR3: CASSEWGSGRGEQYF
DNA: TGTGCCAGCAGCGAGTGGGGTAGCGGGAGAGGCGAGCAGTACTTC

size: -
J: TRBJ1-5
V: TRBV10-3
D: -
CDR3: CAISGVGASNQPQHF
DNA: TGTGCCATCAGTGGTGTCGGTGCTAGCAATCAGCCCCAGCATTTT

size: -
J: TRBJ1-6
V: TRBV20-1
D: -
CDR3: CSARDRRGSPPHF
DNA: TGCAGTGCTAGAGACAGACGGGGGTCACCCCCCCACTTT

size: -
J: TRBJ2-1
V: TRBV24-1
D: -
CDR3: CATSPSGGTYNEQFF
DNA: TGTGCCACCAGTCCTAGTGGGGGGACCTACAATGAGCAGTTCTTC

size: many
J: TRBJ2-5
V: TRBV2
D: TRBD1
CDR3: CASTPLPGQQETQYF
DNA: TGTGCCAGCACCCCCCTACCGGGACAGCAAGAGACCCAGTACTTC

size: -
J: TRBJ1-1
V: TRBV6-6
D: -
CDR3: CASSYLVEAFF
DNA: TGTGCCAGCAGTTACCTGGTTGAAGCTTTCTTT

size: few
J: TRBJ1-6
V: TRBV13
D: -
CDR3: CASSLVGALDSPLHF
DNA: TGTGCCAGCAGCTTAGTAGGGGCTTTGGATTCACCCCTCCACTTT

size: -
J: TRBJ2-7
V: TRBV20-1
D: TRBD1
CDR3: CSARTGVGHEQYF
DNA: TGCAGTGCCAGGACAGGGGTTGGCCACGAGCAGTACTTC

size: many
J: TRBJ2-5
V: TRBV7-3
D: -
CDR3: CASSPGRTHQETQYF
DNA: TGTGCCAGCAGCCCTGGACGGACCCATCAAGAGACCCAGTACTTC

size: -
J: TRBJ2-2
V: TRBV5-1
D: -
CDR3: CASSLFRTNTGELFF
DNA: TGCGCCAGCAGCTTATTTCGTACGAACACCGGGGAGCTGTTTTTT

size: few
J: TRBJ2-2
V: TRBV19
D: -
CDR3: CASSTPGRGELFF
DNA: TGTGCCAGTAGCACTCCAGGACGCGGGGAGCTGTTTTTT

size: few
J: TRBJ1-1
V: TRBV6-1
D: -
CDR3: CASTAGLMNTEAFF
DNA: TGTGCCAGCACGGCAGGACTCATGAACACTGAAGCTTTCTTT

size: once
J: TRBJ1-5
V: TRBV2
D: TRBD1
CDR3: CASSTRTGVQPQHF
DNA: TGTGCCAGCAGTACCCGGACAGGGGTTCAGCCCCAGCATTTT

size: many
J: TRBJ2-2
V: TRBV12-3/TRBV12-4
D: -
CDR3: CASRINTGELFF
DNA: TGTGCCAGCCGGATTAACACCGGGGAGCTGTTTTTT

size: many
J: TRBJ1-2
V: TRBV2
D: TRBD1
CDR3: CAKRTGAGYRYTF
DNA: TGTGCCAAACGGACAGGGGCGGGTTATCGCTACACCTTC

size: -
J: TRBJ1-5
V: TRBV12-3/TRBV12-4
D: -
CDR3: CASSVYGGNQPQHF
DNA: TGTGCCAGCAGTGTATATGGGGGGAATCAGCCCCAGCATTTT

size: -
J: TRBJ2-7
V: TRBV5-6
D: -
CDR3: CASSLGDQPQQYF
DNA: TGTGCCAGCAGCTTGGGGGATCAGCCCCAGCAGTACTTC

size: -
J: TRBJ2-2
V: TRBV20-1
D: -
CDR3: CSARGRSGELFF
DNA: TGCAGTGCTAGAGGCAGATCCGGGGAGCTGTTTTTT

size: -
J: TRBJ2-7
V: TRBV20-1
D: TRBD2
CDR3: CSARLGGALSEQYF
DNA: TGCAGTGCTAGACTGGGAGGGGCTCTCTCGGAGCAGTACTTC

size: -
J: TRBJ2-2
V: TRBV5-1
D: TRBD2
CDR3: CASSPTLPAGDNTGELFF
DNA: TGCGCCAGCAGCCCAACCCTTCCAGCGGGGGATAACACCGGGGAGCTGTTTTTT

size: few
J: TRBJ1-1
V: TRBV10-3
D: -
CDR3: CATKGNTEAFF
DNA: TGTGCCACGAAGGGAAACACTGAAGCTTTCTTT

size: few
J: TRBJ1-6
V: TRBV20-1
D: -
CDR3: CSARFSTDRNSPLHF
DNA: TGCAGTGCTAGATTCTCTACCGACCGTAATTCACCCCTCCACTTT

size: -
J: TRBJ1-4
V: TRBV5-1
D: TRBD1
CDR3: CASSDGQAGGEKLFF
DNA: TGCGCCAGCAGCGATGGACAGGCCGGGGGTGAAAAACTGTTTTTT

size: few
J: TRBJ2-7
V: TRBV4-2
D: TRBD2
CDR3: CASSLGTSEPYEQYF
DNA: TGTGCCAGCAGCCTTGGGACTAGCGAACCCTACGAGCAGTACTTC

size: many
J: TRBJ1-2
V: TRBV12-3/TRBV12-4
D: -
CDR3: CASSLGEAAIYGYTF
DNA: TGTGCCAGCAGTTTGGGCGAAGCCGCGATCTATGGCTACACCTTC

size: few
J: TRBJ2-7
V: TRBV5-1
D: -
CDR3: CASSLRFSDRQYF
DNA: TGTGCCAGCAGCTTAAGGTTCTCCGACCGGCAGTACTTC

size: many
J: TRBJ1-4
V: TRBV7-9
D: TRBD1
CDR3: CASSLVGTGDEKLFF
DNA: TGTGCCAGCAGCTTAGTGGGGACAGGGGATGAAAAACTGTTTTTT

size: few
J: TRBJ1-3
V: TRBV7-9
D: -
CDR3: CASSLSQGDDYTIYF
DNA: TGTGCCAGCAGCTTAAGTCAGGGAGACGACTACACCATATATTTT

size: many
J: TRBJ1-2
V: TRBV10-3
D: -
CDR3: CAISEGGYYGYTF
DNA: TGTGCCATCAGTGAGGGAGGTTACTATGGCTACACCTTC

size: many
J: TRBJ1-3
V: TRBV7-8
D: -
CDR3: CASSLIARGAGNTIYF
DNA: TGTGCCAGCAGCCTAATAGCGAGGGGGGCTGGAAACACCATATATTTT

size: -
J: TRBJ1-2
V: TRBV29-1
D: TRBD1
CDR3: CSVRGQGDGCTF
DNA: TGCAGCGTTCGCGGACAGGGCGATGGCTGCACCTTC

size: few
J: TRBJ1-2
V: TRBV2
D: -
CDR3: CASRGEAWDGYTF
DNA: TGTGCCAGCAGAGGGGAGGCGTGGGATGGCTACACCTTC

size: -
J: TRBJ2-7
V: TRBV10-2
D: TRBD2
CDR3: CASSPLTSGGAYEQYF
DNA: TGTGCCAGCAGCCCTCTGACTAGCGGGGGGGCCTACGAGCAGTACTTC

size: -
J: TRBJ1-6
V: TRBV9
D: -
CDR3: CASSVEWGPNSPLHF
DNA: TGTGCCAGCAGCGTAGAATGGGGCCCCAATTCACCCCTCCACTTT

size: -
J: TRBJ1-1
V: TRBV6-1
D: -
CDR3: CASLYGPTEAFF
DNA: TGTGCCAGCCTATACGGACCCACTGAAGCTTTCTTT

size: few
J: TRBJ1-1
V: TRBV29-1
D: -
CDR3: CSVERGSHTEAFF
DNA: TGCAGCGTTGAGCGGGGTAGCCACACTGAAGCTTTCTTT

size: many
J: TRBJ1-5
V: TRBV20-1
D: -
CDR3: CSARPTGNQPQHF
DNA: TGCAGTGCTAGACCCACCGGCAATCAGCCCCAGCATTTT

size: many
J: TRBJ1-1
V: TRBV5-1
D: -
CDR3: CASSSGGQMNTEAFF
DNA: TGCGCCAGCAGCAGCGGGGGACAAATGAACACTGAAGCTTTCTTT

size: once
J: TRBJ1-4
V: TRBV11-3
D: -
CDR3: CASSLGGWNTGEKLFF
DNA: TGTGCCAGCAGCTTAGGAGGTTGGAACACCGGGGAAAAACTGTTTTTT

size: -
J: TRBJ2-5
V: TRBV2
D: -
CDR3: CASSDDSSETQYF
DNA: TGTGCCAGCAGTGACGACAGCTCAGAGACCCAGTACTTC

size: -
J: TRBJ1-1
V: TRBV10-2
D: -
CDR3: CASVEGHLNTEAFF
DNA: TGCGCCAGCGTTGAAGGACACCTGAACACTGAAGCTTTCTTT